This entry features one TCR beta chain sequence. Germline CDR1 SGHDN, CDR2 FVKESK. V gave up 0 bases and J gave up 5 bases, with 10 bases separating them. The CDR3 spans 14 residues. Here immunoSEQ multiplex PCR was the method, and the copy in TCRdb shows in-frame clones only, minus some. The data show approximately 64,000 clones, just under 85% seen once. This sample was included in a study of OX40 agonist ivuxolimab in advanced cancers. Study-wide background: Every patient in dose escalation had hepatocellular carcinoma, melanoma, renal cell or head and neck cancer. Participants, 80% to 90% male, averaged around 64 years of age, ranging from about 23 to 79.

This rearrangement joins TRBV14 to TRBJ2-5, with D tentatively TRBD1 (6 bases). The receptor's source is an adult with an advanced solid tumor such as melanoma, head and neck, liver or kidney cancer. This specimen was CD4+ or CD8+ T cells sorted from blood, taken in a trial of the OX40 agonist ivuxolimab. The CDR3 spells CASSQEQGLETQYF. The CDR3, as DNA: TGTGCCAGCAGCCAAGAACAGGGATTGGAGACCCAGTACTTC.